This is a list of T cell receptor beta chains from one sample in a study of T cell changes during pregnancy in multiple sclerosis. The data were produced by immunoSEQ multiplex PCR, yet TCRdb's version contains in-frame clones alone and is incomplete. The table records 40,000 to 55,000 clones, 75% to 90% of them present only once. Sequencing used peripheral blood, obtained in the first trimester of pregnancy. The source is a female donor in good health, enrolled as a control in a pregnancy study. Both conserved end residues are part of each CDR3. Each record gives: CDR3 length, J gene, V gene, CDR3 protein.

CDR3 length: 15; J gene: TRBJ2-1; V gene: TRBV4-1; CDR3 protein: CASSQESGGATEQFF
CDR3 length: 13; J gene: TRBJ2-2; V gene: TRBV7-9; CDR3 protein: CAIPVDPELSLFF
CDR3 length: 16; J gene: TRBJ2-1; V gene: TRBV28; CDR3 protein: CASSQSQALVYNEQFF
CDR3 length: 13; J gene: TRBJ2-7; V gene: TRBV25-1; CDR3 protein: CASSEKSHSEQYF
CDR3 length: 17; J gene: TRBJ1-1; V gene: TRBV28; CDR3 protein: CASSLQTGRGANTEAFF
CDR3 length: 15; J gene: TRBJ1-1; V gene: TRBV19; CDR3 protein: CATEDRGLSGTEAFF
CDR3 length: 12; J gene: TRBJ2-1; V gene: TRBV5-1; CDR3 protein: CATLPEGGRMFF
CDR3 length: 15; J gene: TRBJ2-7; V gene: TRBV6-5; CDR3 protein: CASTLLAGVGYEQYF
CDR3 length: 15; J gene: TRBJ2-7; V gene: TRBV11-1; CDR3 protein: CASSFGDRGTYEQYF
CDR3 length: 13; J gene: TRBJ2-5; V gene: TRBV10-3; CDR3 protein: CAISGETGETQYF
CDR3 length: 15; J gene: TRBJ2-2; V gene: TRBV10-3; CDR3 protein: CAISEAGGGTGELFF
CDR3 length: 14; J gene: TRBJ1-6; V gene: TRBV9; CDR3 protein: CASSGGTPNSPLHF
CDR3 length: 15; J gene: TRBJ2-7; V gene: TRBV7-9; CDR3 protein: CASSSQGTGTYEQYF
CDR3 length: 10; J gene: TRBJ1-5; V gene: TRBV20-1; CDR3 protein: CSAGAQPQHF
CDR3 length: 11; J gene: TRBJ2-1; V gene: TRBV4-2; CDR3 protein: CASRNNNEQFF
CDR3 length: 17; J gene: TRBJ2-1; V gene: TRBV28; CDR3 protein: CASSLGASGSIINEQFF
CDR3 length: 16; J gene: TRBJ1-4; V gene: TRBV19; CDR3 protein: CASSINRDPGNEKLFF
CDR3 length: 15; J gene: TRBJ1-2; V gene: TRBV19; CDR3 protein: CASSIVATGADGYTF
CDR3 length: 16; J gene: TRBJ2-3; V gene: TRBV18; CDR3 protein: CASSPPRGPSTDTQYF
CDR3 length: 18; J gene: TRBJ2-1; V gene: TRBV19; CDR3 protein: CASSPHSGRKSSYNEQFF
CDR3 length: 13; J gene: TRBJ2-5; V gene: TRBV6-1; CDR3 protein: CASNRDWEGTQYF
CDR3 length: 14; J gene: TRBJ1-1; V gene: TRBV7-9; CDR3 protein: CASSLGQLNTEAFF